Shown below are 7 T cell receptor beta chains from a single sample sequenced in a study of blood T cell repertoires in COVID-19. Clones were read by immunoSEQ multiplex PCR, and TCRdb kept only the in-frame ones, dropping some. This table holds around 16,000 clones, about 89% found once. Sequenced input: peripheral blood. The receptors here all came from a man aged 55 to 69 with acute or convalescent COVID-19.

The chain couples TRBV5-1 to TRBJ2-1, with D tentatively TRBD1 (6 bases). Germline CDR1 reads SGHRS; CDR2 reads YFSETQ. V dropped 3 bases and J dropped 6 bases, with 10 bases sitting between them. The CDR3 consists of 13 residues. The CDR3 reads CASSSRQANEQFF. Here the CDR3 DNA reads TGCGCCAGCAGCTCCCGACAGGCCAATGAGCAGTTCTTC.

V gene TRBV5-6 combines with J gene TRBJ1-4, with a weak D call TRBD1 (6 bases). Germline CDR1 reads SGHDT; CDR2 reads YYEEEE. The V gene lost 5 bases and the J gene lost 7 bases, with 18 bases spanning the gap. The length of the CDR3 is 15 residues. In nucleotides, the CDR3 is TGTGCCAGCAGTCTGAGGGGGGGACCCGTTGAAAAACTGTTTTTT. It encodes CASSLRGGPVEKLFF.

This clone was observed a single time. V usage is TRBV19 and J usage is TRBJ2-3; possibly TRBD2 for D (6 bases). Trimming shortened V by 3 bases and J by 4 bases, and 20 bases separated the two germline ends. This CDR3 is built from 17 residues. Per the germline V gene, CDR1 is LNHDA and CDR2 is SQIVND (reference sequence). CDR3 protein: CASSMGWSGLEPDTQYF. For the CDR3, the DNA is TGTGCCAGTAGTATGGGTTGGTCGGGACTCGAACCAGATACGCAGTATTTT.

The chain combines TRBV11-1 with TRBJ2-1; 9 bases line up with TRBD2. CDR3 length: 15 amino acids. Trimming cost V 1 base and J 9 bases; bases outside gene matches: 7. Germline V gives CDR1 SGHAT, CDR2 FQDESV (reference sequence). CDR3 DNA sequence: TGTGCCAGCAGCTTAGTCGCGGGGGGGCATCGTGAGCAGTTCTTC. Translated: CASSLVAGGHREQFF.

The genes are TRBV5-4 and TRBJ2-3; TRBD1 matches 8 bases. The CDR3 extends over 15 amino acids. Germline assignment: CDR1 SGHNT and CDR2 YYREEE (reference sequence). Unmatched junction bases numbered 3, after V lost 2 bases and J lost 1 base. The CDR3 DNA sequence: TGTGCCAGCAGCTTCCGACAGGGGCGCACAGATACGCAGTATTTT. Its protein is CASSFRQGRTDTQYF.

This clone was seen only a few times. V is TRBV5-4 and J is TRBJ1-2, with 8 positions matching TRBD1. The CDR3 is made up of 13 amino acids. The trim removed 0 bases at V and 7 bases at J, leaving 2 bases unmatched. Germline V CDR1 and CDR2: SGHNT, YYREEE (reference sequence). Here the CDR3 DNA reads TGTGCCAGCAGCTTGGTGCAGGGGGCTGGCTACACCTTC. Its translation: CASSLVQGAGYTF. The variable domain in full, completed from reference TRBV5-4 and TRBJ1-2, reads ETGVTQSPTHLIKTRGQQVTLRCSSQSGHNTVSWYQQALGQGPQFIFQYYREEENGRGNFPPRFSGLQFPNYSSELNVNALELDDSALYLCASSLVQGAGYTFGSGTRLTVV.

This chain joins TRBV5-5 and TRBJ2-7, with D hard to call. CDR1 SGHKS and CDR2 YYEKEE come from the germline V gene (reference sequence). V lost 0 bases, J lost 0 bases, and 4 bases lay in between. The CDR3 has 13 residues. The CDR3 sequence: CASSLAFSYEQYF. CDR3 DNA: TGTGCCAGCAGCTTGGCTTTCTCCTACGAGCAGTACTTC.